This TCR beta chain comes out of a study of T-cell reconstitution after alpha-beta-depleted transplantation in children. This clonotype was counted a few times. Germline CDR1 DFQATT, CDR2 SNEGSKA (reference sequence). The V gene end was trimmed by 3 bases and the J gene end by 8 bases; junction bases not matched to a gene: 14. The CDR3 covers 16 residues. Unique molecular identifiers tagged the TCRbeta library. TCRdb analysed the PCR reads with MiXCR anew, one entry per CDR3 protein. The sample has fewer than 350,000 distinct CDR3 sequences, roughly 9.1% seen once; the top ten hold less than 8%. The receptor's source is a boy younger than two with acute myeloid leukemia, due to receive a stem cell transplant. This sample comprised PBMCs, obtained before TCRalphabeta/CD19-depleted stem cell transplant. The J gene is TRBJ2-2, the V gene TRBV20-1; 8 positions agree with TRBD1. In DNA form, the CDR3 reads TGCAGTGCTAGGCCCGGACAGGGACCCCTAAGGGGGGAGCTGTTTTTT. This codes for CSARPGQGPLRGELFF.